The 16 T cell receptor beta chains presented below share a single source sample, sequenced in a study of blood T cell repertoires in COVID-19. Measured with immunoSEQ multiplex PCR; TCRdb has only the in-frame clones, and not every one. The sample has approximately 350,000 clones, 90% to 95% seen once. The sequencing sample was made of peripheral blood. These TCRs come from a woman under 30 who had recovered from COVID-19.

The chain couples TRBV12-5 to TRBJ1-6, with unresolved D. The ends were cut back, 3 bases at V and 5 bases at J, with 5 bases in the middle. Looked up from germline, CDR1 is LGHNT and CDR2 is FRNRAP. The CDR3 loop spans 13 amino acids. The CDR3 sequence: CASGLGDNSPLHF. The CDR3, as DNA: TGTGCTAGTGGTTTAGGAGATAATTCACCCCTCCACTTT.

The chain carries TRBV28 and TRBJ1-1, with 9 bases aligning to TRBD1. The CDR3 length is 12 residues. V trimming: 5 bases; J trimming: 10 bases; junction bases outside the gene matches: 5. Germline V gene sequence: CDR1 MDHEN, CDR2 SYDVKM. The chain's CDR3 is CASSPRTGVAFF. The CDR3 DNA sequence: TGTGCCAGCAGTCCAAGGACAGGGGTAGCTTTCTTT.

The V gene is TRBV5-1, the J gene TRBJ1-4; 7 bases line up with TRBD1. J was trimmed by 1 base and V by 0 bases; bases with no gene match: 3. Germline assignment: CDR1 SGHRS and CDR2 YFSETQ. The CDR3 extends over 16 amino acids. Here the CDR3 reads CASSLEGAVTNEKLFF. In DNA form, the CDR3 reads TGCGCCAGCAGCTTGGAGGGGGCAGTAACTAATGAAAAACTGTTTTTT.

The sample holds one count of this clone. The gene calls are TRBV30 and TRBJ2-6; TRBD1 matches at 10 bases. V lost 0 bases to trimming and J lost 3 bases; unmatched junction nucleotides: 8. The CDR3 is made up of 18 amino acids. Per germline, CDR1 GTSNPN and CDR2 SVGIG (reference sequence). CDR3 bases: TGTGCCTGGAGTGTACCGGACAGGGGGTTCAGTGGGGCCAACGTCCTGACTTTC. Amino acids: CAWSVPDRGFSGANVLTF.

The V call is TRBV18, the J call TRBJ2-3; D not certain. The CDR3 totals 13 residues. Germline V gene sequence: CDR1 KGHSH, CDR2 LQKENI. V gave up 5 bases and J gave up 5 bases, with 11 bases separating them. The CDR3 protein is CASSTRPEDTQYF. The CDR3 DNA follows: TGTGCCAGCTCAACACGGCCAGAAGATACGCAGTATTTT.

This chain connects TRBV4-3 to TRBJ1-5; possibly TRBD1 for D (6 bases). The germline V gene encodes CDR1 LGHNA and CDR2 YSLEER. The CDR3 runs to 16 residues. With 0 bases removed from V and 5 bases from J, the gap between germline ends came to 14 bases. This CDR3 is CASSQDAGAQYQPQHF. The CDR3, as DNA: TGCGCCAGCAGCCAAGACGCAGGGGCGCAATATCAGCCCCAGCATTTT.

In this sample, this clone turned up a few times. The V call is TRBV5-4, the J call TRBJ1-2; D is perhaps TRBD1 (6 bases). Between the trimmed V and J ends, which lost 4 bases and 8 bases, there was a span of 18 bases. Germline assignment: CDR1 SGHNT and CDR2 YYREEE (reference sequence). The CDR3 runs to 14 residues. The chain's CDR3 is CASSNKGQRGGYTF. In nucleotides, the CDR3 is TGTGCCAGCAGCAACAAGGGGCAGAGGGGGGGCTACACCTTC.

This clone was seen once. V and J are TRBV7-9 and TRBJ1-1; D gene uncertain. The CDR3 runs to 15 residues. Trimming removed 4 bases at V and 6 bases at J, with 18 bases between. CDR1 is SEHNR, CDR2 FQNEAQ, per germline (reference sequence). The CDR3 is CASSSSRVLIPEAFF. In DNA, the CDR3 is TGTGCCAGCAGCTCAAGCCGGGTCCTGATCCCTGAAGCTTTCTTT. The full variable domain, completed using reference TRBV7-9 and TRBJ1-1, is DTGVSQNPRHKITKRGQNVTFRCDPISEHNRLYWYRQTLGQGPEFLTYFQNEAQLEKSRLLSDRFSAERPKGSFSTLEIQRTEQGDSAMYLCASSSSRVLIPEAFFGQGTRLTVV.

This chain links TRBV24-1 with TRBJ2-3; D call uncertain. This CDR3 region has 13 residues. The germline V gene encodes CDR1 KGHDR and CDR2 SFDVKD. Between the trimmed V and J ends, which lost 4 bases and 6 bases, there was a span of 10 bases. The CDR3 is CATSDPPVDTQYF. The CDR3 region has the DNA TGTGCCACCAGTGACCCTCCGGTGGATACGCAGTATTTT.

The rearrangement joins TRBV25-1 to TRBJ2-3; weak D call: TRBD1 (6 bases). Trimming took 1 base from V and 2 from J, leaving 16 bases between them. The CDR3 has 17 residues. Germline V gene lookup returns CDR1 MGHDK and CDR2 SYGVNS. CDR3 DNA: TGTGCCAGCAGTGAATCCGGACAGCTTGGGACCACAGATACGCAGTATTTT. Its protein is CASSESGQLGTTDTQYF.

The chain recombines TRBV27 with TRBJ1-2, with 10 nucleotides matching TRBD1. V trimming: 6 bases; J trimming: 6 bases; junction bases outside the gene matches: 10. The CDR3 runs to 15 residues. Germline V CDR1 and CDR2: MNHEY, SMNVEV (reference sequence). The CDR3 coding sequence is TGTGCCAGCAGGGGGACAGGGGACTTATTTAATGGCTACACCTTC. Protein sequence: CASRGTGDLFNGYTF.

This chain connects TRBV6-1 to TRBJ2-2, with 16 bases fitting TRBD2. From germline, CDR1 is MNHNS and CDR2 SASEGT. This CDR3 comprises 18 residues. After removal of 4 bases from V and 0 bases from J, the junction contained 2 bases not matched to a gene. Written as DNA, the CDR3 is TGTGCCAGCAGTGCGGGACTAGCGGGAGGGGCGAACACCGGGGAGCTGTTTTTT. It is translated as CASSAGLAGGANTGELFF.

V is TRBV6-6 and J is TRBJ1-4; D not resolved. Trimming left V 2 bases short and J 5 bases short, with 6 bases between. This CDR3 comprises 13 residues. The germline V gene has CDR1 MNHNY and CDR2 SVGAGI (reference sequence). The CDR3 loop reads CASSYRENEKLFF. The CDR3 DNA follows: TGTGCCAGCAGTTACCGGGAGAATGAAAAACTGTTTTTT.

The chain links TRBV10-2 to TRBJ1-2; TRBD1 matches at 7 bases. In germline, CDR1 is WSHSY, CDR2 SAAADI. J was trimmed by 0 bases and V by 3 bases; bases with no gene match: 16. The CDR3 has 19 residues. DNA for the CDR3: TGCGCCAGCAGTGAAGACAGGGAAGGGGTTCCGGTAGCTAACTATGGCTACACCTTC. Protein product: CASSEDREGVPVANYGYTF.

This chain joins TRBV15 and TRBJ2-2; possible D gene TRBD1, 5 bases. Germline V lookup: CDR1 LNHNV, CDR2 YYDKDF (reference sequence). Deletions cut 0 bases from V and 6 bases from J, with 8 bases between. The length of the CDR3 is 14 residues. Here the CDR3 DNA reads TGTGCCACCAGCAGAGACAGGGCGCCCGGGGAGCTGTTTTTT. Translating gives CATSRDRAPGELFF.

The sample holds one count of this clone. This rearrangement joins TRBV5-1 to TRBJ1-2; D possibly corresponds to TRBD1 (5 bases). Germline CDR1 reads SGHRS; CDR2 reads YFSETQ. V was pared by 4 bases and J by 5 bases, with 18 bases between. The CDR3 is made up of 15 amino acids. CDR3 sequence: CASSPARALDYGYTF. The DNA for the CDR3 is TGCGCCAGCAGCCCGGCCAGGGCTCTGGATTATGGCTACACCTTC.